These T cell receptor beta chains were read from a single sample in a study of T cell responses to AZD1222 COVID-19 vaccine. TCRdb keeps only in-frame clones here, not all; method: immunoSEQ multiplex PCR. The sample comprises about 120,000 clones, over 75% of which are singletons, and 8.5% to 12% rests with the top ten. Sequences were derived from peripheral blood, sampled on day 0 of AZD1222 vaccination. Receptors originate from an adult in good health. Each CDR3 is given with its conserved first and last residue. D genes are given only for firm matches. The size entry is marked missing in some rows and otherwise reads once, few, many or a size class.

J gene	clone size	D gene	V gene	CDR3 protein	CDR3 DNA
TRBJ1-2	NA	TRBD1	TRBV5-1	CASRPGTGETGYTF	TGCGCCAGCAGACCCGGGACAGGGGAAACTGGCTACACCTTC
TRBJ2-2	NA	TRBD1	TRBV5-4	CASSWAGGADTGELFF	TGTGCCAGCAGCTGGGCAGGGGGCGCCGACACCGGGGAGCTGTTTTTT
TRBJ2-5	NA	TRBD2	TRBV28	CASSSPGLAGGETQYF	TGTGCCAGCAGTTCGCCCGGACTAGCGGGAGGGGAGACCCAGTACTTC
TRBJ2-5	NA	TRBD2	TRBV11-2	CTSSSLGAGGFETQYF	TGTACCAGCAGCTCCCTAGGAGCGGGGGGGTTTGAGACCCAGTACTTC
TRBJ1-4	few	NA	TRBV5-1	CASSLMGLTNEKLFF	TGCGCCAGCAGCTTGATGGGGTTGACTAATGAAAAACTGTTTTTT
TRBJ2-4	NA	NA	TRBV7-2	CASAGTKNIQYF	TGTGCCAGCGCAGGGACCAAAAACATTCAGTACTTC
TRBJ1-5	NA	NA	TRBV18	CASSPLGRGSPRSNQPQHF	TGTGCCAGCTCACCGCTTGGCAGGGGCAGCCCTAGGAGCAATCAGCCCCAGCATTTT
TRBJ2-7	NA	NA	TRBV5-1	CASSLKGNTPFEQYF	TGCGCCAGCAGCTTGAAAGGTAACACTCCTTTTGAGCAGTACTTC
TRBJ1-3	NA	NA	TRBV29-1	CSSFDRLFSGNTIYF	TGCAGCTCTTTCGACAGGCTCTTCTCTGGAAACACCATATATTTT
TRBJ1-2	NA	NA	TRBV9	CASRKPTQNYGYTF	TGTGCCAGCAGAAAACCAACGCAGAACTATGGCTACACCTTC
TRBJ1-2	once	TRBD1	TRBV28	CASSLGQIYGYTF	TGTGCCAGCAGTTTGGGACAGATCTATGGCTACACCTTC
TRBJ2-5	NA	TRBD2	TRBV9	CASSAHGGGLGETQYF	TGTGCCAGCAGCGCCCACGGGGGGGGCTTAGGCGAGACCCAGTACTTC
TRBJ2-7	once	NA	TRBV29-1	CSVGNGYEQYF	TGCAGCGTTGGTAATGGCTACGAGCAGTACTTC
TRBJ2-1	NA	TRBD2	TRBV11-3	CASTSRSGRPYNEQFF	TGTGCCAGCACTTCACGAAGCGGGAGGCCCTACAATGAGCAGTTCTTC
TRBJ1-1	NA	NA	TRBV11-2	CASTATQGTEAFF	TGTGCCAGCACCGCCACCCAGGGGACTGAAGCTTTCTTT
TRBJ2-2	NA	TRBD1	TRBV10-3	CAYLQGTGELFF	TGTGCCTATCTACAGGGGACCGGGGAGCTGTTTTTT
TRBJ1-5	NA	NA	TRBV27	CASSPDRSGNQPQHF	TGTGCCAGCAGCCCCGACAGGTCGGGCAATCAGCCCCAGCATTTT
TRBJ2-7	NA	NA	TRBV21-1	CASSNRDPAYEQYF	TGTGCCAGCAGCAATAGGGACCCCGCCTACGAGCAGTACTTC
TRBJ2-1	few	NA	TRBV2	CASSRQKDVNEQFF	TGTGCCAGCAGCCGACAGAAAGATGTCAATGAGCAGTTCTTC